This TCR beta chain was captured in a study of blood T cell repertoires in COVID-19. This table comes from immunoSEQ multiplex PCR, and its TCRdb copy is limited to in-frame clones, with some not included. The sample consists of roughly 230,000 clones, around four fifths of them appearing once. The V and J ends lost 4 bases and 0 bases respectively, with 11 bases between them. The CDR3 length is 15 residues. CDR1 and CDR2 (germline): SGHRS, YFSETQ. Sequencing used peripheral blood. V and J are TRBV5-1 and TRBJ1-3; D remains unclear. The clonotype comes from a man between 40 and 49 years old with active or convalescent COVID-19. The CDR3 loop is CASSPTENSGNTIYF. Written as DNA, the CDR3 is TGCGCCAGCAGCCCGACGGAGAACTCTGGAAACACCATATATTTT.